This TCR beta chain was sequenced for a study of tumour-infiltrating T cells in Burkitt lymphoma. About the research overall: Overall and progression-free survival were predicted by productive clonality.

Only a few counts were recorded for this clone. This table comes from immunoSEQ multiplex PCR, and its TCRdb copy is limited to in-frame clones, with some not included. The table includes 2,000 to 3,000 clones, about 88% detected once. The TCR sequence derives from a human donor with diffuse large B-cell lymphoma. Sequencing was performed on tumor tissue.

The CDR3 DNA follows: TGTGCCAGCAGTTCATCCGGGACAGGGATCTACGAGCAGTACTTC. Translating gives CASSSSGTGIYEQYF. This rearrangement joins TRBV27 to TRBJ2-7, with 9 bases matching TRBD1. With 4 bases clipped from V and 3 bases from J, the junction kept 7 bases outside the gene matches. This CDR3 contains 15 residues. CDR1 MNHEY and CDR2 SMNVEV come from the germline V gene (reference sequence).